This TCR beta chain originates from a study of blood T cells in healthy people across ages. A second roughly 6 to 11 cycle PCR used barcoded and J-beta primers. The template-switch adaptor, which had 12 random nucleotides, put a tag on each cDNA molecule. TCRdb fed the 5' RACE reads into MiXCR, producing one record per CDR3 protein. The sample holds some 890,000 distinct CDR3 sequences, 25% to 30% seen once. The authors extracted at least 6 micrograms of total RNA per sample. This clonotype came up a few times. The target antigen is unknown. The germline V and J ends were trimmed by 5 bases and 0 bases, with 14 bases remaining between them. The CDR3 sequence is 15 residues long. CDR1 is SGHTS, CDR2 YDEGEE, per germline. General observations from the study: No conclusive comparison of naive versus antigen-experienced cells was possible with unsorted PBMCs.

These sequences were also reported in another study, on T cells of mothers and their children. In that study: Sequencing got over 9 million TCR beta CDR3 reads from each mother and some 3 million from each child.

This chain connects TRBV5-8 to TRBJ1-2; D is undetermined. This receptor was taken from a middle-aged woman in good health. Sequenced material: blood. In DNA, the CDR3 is TGTGCCAGCAGAAAATGGGAGGGTACTAACTATGGCTACACCTTC. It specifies CASRKWEGTNYGYTF.